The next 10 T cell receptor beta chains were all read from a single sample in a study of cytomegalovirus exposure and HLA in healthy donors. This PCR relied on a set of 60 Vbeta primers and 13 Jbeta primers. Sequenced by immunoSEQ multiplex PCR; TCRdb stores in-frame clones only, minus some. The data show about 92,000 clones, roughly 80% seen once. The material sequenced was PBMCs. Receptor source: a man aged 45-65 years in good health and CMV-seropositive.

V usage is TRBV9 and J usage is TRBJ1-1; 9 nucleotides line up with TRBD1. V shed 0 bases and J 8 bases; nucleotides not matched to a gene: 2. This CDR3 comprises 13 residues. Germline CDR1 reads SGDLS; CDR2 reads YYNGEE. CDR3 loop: CASSVVGTGEAFF. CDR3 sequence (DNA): TGTGCCAGCAGCGTAGTAGGGACAGGGGAAGCTTTCTTT.

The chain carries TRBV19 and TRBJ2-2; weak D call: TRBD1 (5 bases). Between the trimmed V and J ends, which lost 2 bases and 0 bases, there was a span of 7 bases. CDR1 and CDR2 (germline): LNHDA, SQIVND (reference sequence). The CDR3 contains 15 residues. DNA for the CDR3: TGTGCCAGTAGTATAAGCAGGGCGAACACCGGGGAGCTGTTTTTT. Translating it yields CASSISRANTGELFF. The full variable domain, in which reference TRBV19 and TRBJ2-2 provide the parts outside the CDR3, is DGGITQSPKYLFRKEGQNVTLSCEQNLNHDAMYWYRQDPGQGLRLIYYSQIVNDFQKGDIAEGYSVSREKKESFPLTVTSAQKNPTAFYLCASSISRANTGELFFGEGSRLTVL.

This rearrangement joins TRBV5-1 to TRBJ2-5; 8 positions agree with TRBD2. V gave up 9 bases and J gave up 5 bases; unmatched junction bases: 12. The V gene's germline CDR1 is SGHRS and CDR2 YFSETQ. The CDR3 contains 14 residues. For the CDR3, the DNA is TGCGCCACCCGACCCATCGGGGGGGCCGAGACCCAGTACTTC. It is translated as CATRPIGGAETQYF.

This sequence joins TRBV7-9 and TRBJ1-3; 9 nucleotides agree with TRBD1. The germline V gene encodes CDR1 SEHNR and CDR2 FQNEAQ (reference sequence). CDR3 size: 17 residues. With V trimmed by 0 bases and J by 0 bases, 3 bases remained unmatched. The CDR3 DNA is TGTGCCAGCAGCTTAGCGAGGGGACAGGGCTCTGGAAACACCATATATTTT. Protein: CASSLARGQGSGNTIYF.

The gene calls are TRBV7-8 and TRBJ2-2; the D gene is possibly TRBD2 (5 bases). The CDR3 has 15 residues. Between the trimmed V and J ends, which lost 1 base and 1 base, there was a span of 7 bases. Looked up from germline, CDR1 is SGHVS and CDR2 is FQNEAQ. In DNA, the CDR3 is TGTGCCAGCAGCTTAGACGGGATGAACACCGGGGAGCTGTTTTTT. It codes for CASSLDGMNTGELFF.

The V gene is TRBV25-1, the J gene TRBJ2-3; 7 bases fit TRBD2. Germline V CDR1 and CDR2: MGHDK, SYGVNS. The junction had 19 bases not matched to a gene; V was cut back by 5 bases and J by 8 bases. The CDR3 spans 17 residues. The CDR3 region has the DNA TGTGCCAGCAGTCCCCCGGGGCTAGCGGCGACCCACGGTACGCAGTATTTT. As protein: CASSPPGLAATHGTQYF.

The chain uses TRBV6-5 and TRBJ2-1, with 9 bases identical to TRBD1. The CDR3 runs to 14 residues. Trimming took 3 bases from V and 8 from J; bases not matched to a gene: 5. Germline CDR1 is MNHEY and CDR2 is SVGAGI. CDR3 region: CASSYRDRVHEQFF. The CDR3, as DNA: TGTGCCAGCAGTTATCGGGACAGGGTCCATGAGCAGTTCTTC.

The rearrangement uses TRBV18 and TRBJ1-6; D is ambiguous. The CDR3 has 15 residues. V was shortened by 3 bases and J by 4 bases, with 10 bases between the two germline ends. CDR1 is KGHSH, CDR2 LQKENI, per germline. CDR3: CASSPTADYNSPLHF. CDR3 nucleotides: TGTGCCAGCTCACCGACCGCGGATTATAATTCACCCCTCCACTTT.

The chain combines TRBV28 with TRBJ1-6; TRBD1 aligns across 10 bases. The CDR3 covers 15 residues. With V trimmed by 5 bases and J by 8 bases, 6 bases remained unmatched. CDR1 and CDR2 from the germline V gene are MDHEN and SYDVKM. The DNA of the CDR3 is TGTGCCAGCAGTCCGATGGGGACAGGGGATTCACCCCTCCACTTT. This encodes CASSPMGTGDSPLHF.

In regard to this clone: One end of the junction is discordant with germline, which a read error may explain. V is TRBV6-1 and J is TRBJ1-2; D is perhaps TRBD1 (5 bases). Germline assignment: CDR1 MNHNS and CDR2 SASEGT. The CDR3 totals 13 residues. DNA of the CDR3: TGTGCCAGCAGTGAGGGGCCAGCCACAAGCTACCCCTTC. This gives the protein CASSEGPATSYPF.